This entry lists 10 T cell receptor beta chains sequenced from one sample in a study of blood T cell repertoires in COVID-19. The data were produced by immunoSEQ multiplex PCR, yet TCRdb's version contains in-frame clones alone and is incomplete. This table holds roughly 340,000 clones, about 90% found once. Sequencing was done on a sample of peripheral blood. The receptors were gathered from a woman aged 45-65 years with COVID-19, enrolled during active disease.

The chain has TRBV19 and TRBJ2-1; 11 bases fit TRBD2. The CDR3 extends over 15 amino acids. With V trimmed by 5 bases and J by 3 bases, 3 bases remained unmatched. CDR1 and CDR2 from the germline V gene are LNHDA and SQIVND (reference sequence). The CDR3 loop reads CASSSGLAVYNEQFF. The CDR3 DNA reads TGTGCCAGTAGTTCGGGACTAGCGGTCTACAATGAGCAGTTCTTC. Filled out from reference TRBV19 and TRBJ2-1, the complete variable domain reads DGGITQSPKYLFRKEGQNVTLSCEQNLNHDAMYWYRQDPGQGLRLIYYSQIVNDFQKGDIAEGYSVSREKKESFPLTVTSAQKNPTAFYLCASSSGLAVYNEQFFGPGTRLTVL.

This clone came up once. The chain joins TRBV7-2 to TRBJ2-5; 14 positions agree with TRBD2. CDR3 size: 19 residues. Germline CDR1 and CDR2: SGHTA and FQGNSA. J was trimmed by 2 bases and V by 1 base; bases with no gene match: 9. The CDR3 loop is CASSLGSGLAGGGQETQYF. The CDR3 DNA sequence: TGTGCCAGCAGCTTAGGGTCAGGACTAGCGGGAGGAGGGCAAGAGACCCAGTACTTC. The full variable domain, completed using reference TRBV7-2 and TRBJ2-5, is GAGVSQSPSNKVTEKGKDVELRCDPISGHTALYWYRQSLGQGLEFLIYFQGNSAPDKSGLPSDRFSAERTGGSVSTLTIQRTQQEDSAVYLCASSLGSGLAGGGQETQYFGPGTRLLVL.

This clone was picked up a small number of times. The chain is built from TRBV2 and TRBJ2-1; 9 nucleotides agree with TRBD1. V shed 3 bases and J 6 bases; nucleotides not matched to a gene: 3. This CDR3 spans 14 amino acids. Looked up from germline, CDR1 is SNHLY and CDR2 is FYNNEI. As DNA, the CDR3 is TGTGCCAGCAGTGAGATGGACAGGGGCAATGAGCAGTTCTTC. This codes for CASSEMDRGNEQFF.

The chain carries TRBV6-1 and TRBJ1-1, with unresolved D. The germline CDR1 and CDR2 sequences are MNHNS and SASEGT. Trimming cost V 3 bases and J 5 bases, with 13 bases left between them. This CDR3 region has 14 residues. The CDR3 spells CASSEEGEVTEAFF. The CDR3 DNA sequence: TGTGCCAGCAGTGAGGAGGGTGAGGTAACTGAAGCTTTCTTT.

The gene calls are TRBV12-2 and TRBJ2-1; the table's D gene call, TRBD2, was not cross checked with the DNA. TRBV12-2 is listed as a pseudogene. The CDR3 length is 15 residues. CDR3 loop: CASRFRLAAYNEQFF. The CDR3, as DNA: TGTGCAAGTCGCTTCCGACTAGCGGCCTACAATGAGCAGTTCTTC.

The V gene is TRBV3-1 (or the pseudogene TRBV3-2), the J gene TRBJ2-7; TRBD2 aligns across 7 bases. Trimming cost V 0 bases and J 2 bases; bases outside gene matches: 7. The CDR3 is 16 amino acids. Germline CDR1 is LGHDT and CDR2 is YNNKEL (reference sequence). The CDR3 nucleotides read TGTGCCAGCAGCCAAGAAGGGCGACTAGCCACCTACGAGCAGTACTTC. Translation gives CASSQEGRLATYEQYF.

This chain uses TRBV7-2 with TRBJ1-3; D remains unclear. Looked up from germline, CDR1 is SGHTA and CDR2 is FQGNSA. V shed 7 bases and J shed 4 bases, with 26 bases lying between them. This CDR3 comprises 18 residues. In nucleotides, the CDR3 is TGTGCCAGCACCGACCACCCCGGGATCTTCTATCGAGGAAACACCATATATTTT. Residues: CASTDHPGIFYRGNTIYF.

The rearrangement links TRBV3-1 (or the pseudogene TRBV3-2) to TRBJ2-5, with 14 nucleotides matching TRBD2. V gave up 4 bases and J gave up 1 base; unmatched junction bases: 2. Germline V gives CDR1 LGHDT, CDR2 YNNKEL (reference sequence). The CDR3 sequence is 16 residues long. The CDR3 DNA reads TGTGCCAGCAGCCCAGGACTAGCGGGAGGCCAAGAGACCCAGTACTTC. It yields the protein CASSPGLAGGQETQYF.

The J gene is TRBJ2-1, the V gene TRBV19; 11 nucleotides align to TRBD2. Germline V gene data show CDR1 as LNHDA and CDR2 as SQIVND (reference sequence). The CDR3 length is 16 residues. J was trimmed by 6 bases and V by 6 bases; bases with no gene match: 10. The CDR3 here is CASRSGTSGPFNEQFF. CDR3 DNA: TGTGCCAGTAGGTCCGGGACTAGCGGTCCTTTCAATGAGCAGTTCTTC.

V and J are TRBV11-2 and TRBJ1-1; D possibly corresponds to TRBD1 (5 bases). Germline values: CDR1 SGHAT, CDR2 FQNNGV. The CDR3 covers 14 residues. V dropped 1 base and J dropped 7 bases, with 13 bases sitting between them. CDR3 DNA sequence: TGTGCCAGCAGCTTAGGCGGAGGGGCGATTGAAGCTTTCTTT. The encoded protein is CASSLGGGAIEAFF.